The 8 T cell receptor beta chains reported below all come from one sample, sequenced in a study of T cells after posttransplantation cyclophosphamide. Repertoires were generated with immunoSEQ multiplex PCR, while TCRdb's copy carries only in-frame clones and drops some. The sample holds 18,000 or so clones; 83% are singletons and the top ten take under 10%. The sample consisted of memory CD4+ T cells sorted from blood. The source of these receptors is a man aged 30-40 years in good health and a related stem cell transplant donor.

This rearrangement joins TRBV19 to TRBJ1-5, with D maybe TRBD1 (6 bases). The V gene's germline CDR1 is LNHDA and CDR2 SQIVND (reference sequence). This CDR3 has 15 residues. Trimming pared 2 bases from V and 4 bases from J, leaving 12 bases between. The CDR3 region is CASSISVQGNQPQHF. DNA of the CDR3: TGTGCCAGTAGTATATCAGTTCAGGGGAATCAGCCCCAGCATTTT.

J is TRBJ2-7 and V is TRBV5-1; D uncertain. V was pared by 1 base and J by 2 bases, with 7 bases between. Germline V gene sequence: CDR1 SGHRS, CDR2 YFSETQ. The CDR3 totals 13 residues. CDR3 protein: CASSLTQTYEQYF. CDR3 DNA: TGCGCCAGCAGCTTGACTCAAACCTACGAGCAGTACTTC.

V usage is TRBV5-6 and J usage is TRBJ2-5; 7 positions match TRBD2. CDR3 length: 17 residues. Germline loops: CDR1 SGHDT, CDR2 YYEEEE. J was trimmed by 9 bases and V by 0 bases; bases with no gene match: 17. The CDR3: CASSLEVRRGSGKPQYF. For the CDR3, the DNA is TGTGCCAGCAGCTTGGAGGTGCGGCGGGGGTCTGGGAAGCCCCAGTACTTC.

This clone was recorded only once. The chain uses TRBV11-3 and TRBJ2-3; TRBD1 is a possible D gene (6 bases). With 0 bases removed from V and 5 bases from J, the gap between germline ends came to 15 bases. The CDR3 runs to 16 residues. Germline lookup yields CDR1 SGHNT and CDR2 YENEEA. The CDR3 DNA reads TGTGCCAGCAGCTTAGAGGGGTCCAGGGGTGGAGATACGCAGTATTTT. It yields the protein CASSLEGSRGGDTQYF.

The gene calls are TRBV15 and TRBJ2-5; 7 nucleotides agree with TRBD2. Germline CDR1 is LNHNV and CDR2 is YYDKDF (reference sequence). CDR3 length: 15 amino acids. The junction had 5 bases not matched to a gene; V was cut back by 0 bases and J by 4 bases. The DNA of the CDR3 is TGTGCCACCAGCAGAGACGGACTAGTACTAGAGACCCAGTACTTC. Translated, it gives CATSRDGLVLETQYF.

J is TRBJ1-2 and V is TRBV11-2; D remains ambiguous. This CDR3 is built from 15 residues. Looked up from germline, CDR1 is SGHAT and CDR2 is FQNNGV. V was shortened by 4 bases and J by 5 bases, with 17 bases between the two germline ends. The CDR3 reads CASSSLWRGLYGYTF. In DNA form, the CDR3 reads TGTGCCAGCAGCTCCCTCTGGCGCGGATTATATGGCTACACCTTC.

The V gene is TRBV18, the J gene TRBJ1-2; weak D call: TRBD1 (6 bases). Germline CDR1 and CDR2: KGHSH and LQKENI. The V end lost 2 bases, the J end lost 4 bases, and 14 bases lay between the germline ends. The CDR3 covers 15 residues. The CDR3 bases are TGTGCCAGCTCACCAGATAGCAGGGGAGTCTATGGCTACACCTTC. Its translation is CASSPDSRGVYGYTF.

The rearrangement uses TRBV7-6 and TRBJ1-2; a possible D gene is TRBD1 (5 bases). V was trimmed by 5 bases and J by 5 bases, leaving 30 bases between them. Germline assignment: CDR1 SGHVS and CDR2 FNYEAQ. The CDR3 spans 19 residues. For the CDR3, the DNA is TGTGCCAGCAGCCCTACGGTAGCGGGACTCCCGGGTGATTGGTATGGCTACACCTTC. As protein: CASSPTVAGLPGDWYGYTF. Drawing the rest from reference TRBV7-6 and TRBJ1-2, the complete variable domain is GAGVSQSPRYKVTKRGQDVALRCDPISGHVSLYWYRQALGQGPEFLTYFNYEAQQDKSGLPNDRFSAERPEGSISTLTIQRTEQRDSAMYRCASSPTVAGLPGDWYGYTFGSGTRLTVV.